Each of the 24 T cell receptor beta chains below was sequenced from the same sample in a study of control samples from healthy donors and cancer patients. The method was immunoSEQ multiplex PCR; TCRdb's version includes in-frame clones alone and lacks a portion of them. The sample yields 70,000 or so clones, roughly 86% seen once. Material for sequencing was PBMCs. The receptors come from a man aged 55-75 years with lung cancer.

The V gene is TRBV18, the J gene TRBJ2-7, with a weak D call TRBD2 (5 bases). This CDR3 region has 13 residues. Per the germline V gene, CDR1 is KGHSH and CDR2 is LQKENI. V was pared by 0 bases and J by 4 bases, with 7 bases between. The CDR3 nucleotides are TGTGCCAGCTCACCACCTTCGGGGTACGAGCAGTACTTC. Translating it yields CASSPPSGYEQYF.

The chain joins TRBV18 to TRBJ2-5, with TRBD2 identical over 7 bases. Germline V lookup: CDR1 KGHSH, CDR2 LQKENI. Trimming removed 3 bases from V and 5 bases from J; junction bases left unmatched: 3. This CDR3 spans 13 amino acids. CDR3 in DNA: TGTGCCAGCTCACCCGGGACTACGGAGACCCAGTACTTC. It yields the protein CASSPGTTETQYF.

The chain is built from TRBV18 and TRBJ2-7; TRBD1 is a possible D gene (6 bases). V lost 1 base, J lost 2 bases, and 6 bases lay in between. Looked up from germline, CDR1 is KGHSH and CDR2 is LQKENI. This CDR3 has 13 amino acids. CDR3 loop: CASSPQGAYEQYF. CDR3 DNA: TGTGCCAGCTCACCACAGGGGGCCTACGAGCAGTACTTC. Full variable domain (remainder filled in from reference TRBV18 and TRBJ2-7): NAGVMQNPRHLVRRRGQEARLRCSPMKGHSHVYWYRQLPEEGLKFMVYLQKENIIDESGMPKERFSAEFPKEGPSILRIQQVVRGDSAAYFCASSPQGAYEQYFGPGTRLTVT.

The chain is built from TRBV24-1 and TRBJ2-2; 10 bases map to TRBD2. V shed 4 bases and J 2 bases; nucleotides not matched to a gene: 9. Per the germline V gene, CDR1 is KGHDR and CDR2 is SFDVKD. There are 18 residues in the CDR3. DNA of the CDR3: TGTGCCACCAGTGACCCATTTGCTAGCGGGGGAAACACCGGGGAGCTGTTTTTT. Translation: CATSDPFASGGNTGELFF.

The CDR3 here is CASSLGVADTQYF. The DNA for the CDR3 is TGTGCCAGCAGCCTGGGGGTGGCAGATACGCAGTATTTT. The chain carries TRBV6-4 and TRBJ2-3, with D tentatively TRBD1 or TRBD2 (5 bases each). V lost 6 bases, J lost 4 bases, and 11 bases lay in between. The CDR3 totals 13 residues. Germline V gives CDR1 MRHNA, CDR2 SNTAGT.

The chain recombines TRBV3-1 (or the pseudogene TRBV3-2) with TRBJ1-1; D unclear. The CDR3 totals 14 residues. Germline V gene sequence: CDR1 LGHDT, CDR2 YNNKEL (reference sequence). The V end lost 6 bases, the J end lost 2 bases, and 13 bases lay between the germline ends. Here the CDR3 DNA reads TGTGCCAGCAGGCTCCGGACGGTAAACACTGAAGCTTTCTTT. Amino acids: CASRLRTVNTEAFF.

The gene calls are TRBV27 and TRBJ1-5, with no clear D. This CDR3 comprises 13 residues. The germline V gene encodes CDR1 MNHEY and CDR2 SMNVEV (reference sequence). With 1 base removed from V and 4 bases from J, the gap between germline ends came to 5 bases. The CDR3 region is CASSLLGNQPQHF. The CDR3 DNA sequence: TGTGCCAGCAGTTTATTGGGGAATCAGCCCCAGCATTTT.

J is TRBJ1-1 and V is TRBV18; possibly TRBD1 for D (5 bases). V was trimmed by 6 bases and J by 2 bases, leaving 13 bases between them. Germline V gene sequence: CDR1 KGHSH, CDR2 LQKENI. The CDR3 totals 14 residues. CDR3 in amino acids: CASSPDIGNTEAFF. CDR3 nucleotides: TGTGCCAGCTCTCCGGACATCGGAAACACTGAAGCTTTCTTT.

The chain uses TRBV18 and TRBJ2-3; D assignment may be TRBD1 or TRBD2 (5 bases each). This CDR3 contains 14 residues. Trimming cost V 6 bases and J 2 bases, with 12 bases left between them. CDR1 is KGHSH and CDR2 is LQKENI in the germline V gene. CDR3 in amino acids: CASSPGPTTDTQYF. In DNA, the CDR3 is TGTGCCAGCTCCCCGGGACCAACCACAGATACGCAGTATTTT.

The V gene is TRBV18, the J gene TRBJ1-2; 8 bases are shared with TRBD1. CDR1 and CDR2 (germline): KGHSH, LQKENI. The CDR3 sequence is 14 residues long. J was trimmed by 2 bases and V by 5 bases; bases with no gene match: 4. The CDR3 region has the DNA TGTGCCAGCTCAGAGGGACAGGAGAACTATGGCTACACCTTC. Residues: CASSEGQENYGYTF.

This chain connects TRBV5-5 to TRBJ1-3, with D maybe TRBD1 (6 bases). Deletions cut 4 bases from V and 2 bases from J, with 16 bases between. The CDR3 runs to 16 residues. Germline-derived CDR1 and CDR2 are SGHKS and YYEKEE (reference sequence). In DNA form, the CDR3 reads TGTGCCAGCAGCATAGGGACACTCATAACTGGAAACACCATATATTTT. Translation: CASSIGTLITGNTIYF.

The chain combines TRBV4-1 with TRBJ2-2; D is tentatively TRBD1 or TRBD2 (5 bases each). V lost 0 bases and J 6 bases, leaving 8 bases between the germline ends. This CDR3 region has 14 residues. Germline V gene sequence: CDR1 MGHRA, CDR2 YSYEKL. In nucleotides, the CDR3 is TGCGCCAGCAGCCAAGATGGGACGGCCGGGGAGCTGTTTTTT. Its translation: CASSQDGTAGELFF.

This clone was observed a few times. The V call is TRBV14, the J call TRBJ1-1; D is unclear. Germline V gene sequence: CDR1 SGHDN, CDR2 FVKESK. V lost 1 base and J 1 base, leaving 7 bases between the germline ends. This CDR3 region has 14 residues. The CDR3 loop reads CASSQGVKNTEAFF. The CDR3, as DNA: TGTGCCAGCAGCCAAGGGGTAAAGAACACTGAAGCTTTCTTT.

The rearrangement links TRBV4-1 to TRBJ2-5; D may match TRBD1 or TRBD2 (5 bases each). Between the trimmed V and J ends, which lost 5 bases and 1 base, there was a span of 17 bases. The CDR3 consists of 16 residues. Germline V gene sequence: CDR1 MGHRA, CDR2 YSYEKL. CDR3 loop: CASSIVGTQIQETQYF. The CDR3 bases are TGCGCCAGCAGCATCGTCGGGACCCAGATCCAAGAGACCCAGTACTTC.

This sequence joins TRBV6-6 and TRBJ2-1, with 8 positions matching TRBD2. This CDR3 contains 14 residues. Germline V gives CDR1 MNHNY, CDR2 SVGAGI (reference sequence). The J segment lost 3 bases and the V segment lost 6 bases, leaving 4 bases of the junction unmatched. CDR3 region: CASSPGGIYNEQFF. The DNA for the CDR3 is TGTGCCAGCAGCCCGGGGGGGATCTACAATGAGCAGTTCTTC.

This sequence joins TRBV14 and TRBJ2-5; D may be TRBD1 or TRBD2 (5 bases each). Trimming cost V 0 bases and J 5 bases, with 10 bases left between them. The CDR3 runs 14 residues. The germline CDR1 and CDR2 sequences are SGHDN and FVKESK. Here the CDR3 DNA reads TGTGCCAGCAGCCAAGAGGATGGGACGGAGACCCAGTACTTC. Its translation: CASSQEDGTETQYF.

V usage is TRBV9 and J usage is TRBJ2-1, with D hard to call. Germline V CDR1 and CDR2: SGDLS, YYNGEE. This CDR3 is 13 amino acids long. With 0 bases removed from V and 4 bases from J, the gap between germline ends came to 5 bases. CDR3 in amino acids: CASSVATYNEQFF. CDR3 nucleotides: TGTGCCAGCAGCGTAGCCACATACAATGAGCAGTTCTTC. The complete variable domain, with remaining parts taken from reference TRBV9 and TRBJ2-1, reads DSGVTQTPKHLITATGQRVTLRCSPRSGDLSVYWYQQSLDQGLQFLIQYYNGEERAKGNILERFSAQQFPDLHSELNLSSLELGDSALYFCASSVATYNEQFFGPGTRLTVL.

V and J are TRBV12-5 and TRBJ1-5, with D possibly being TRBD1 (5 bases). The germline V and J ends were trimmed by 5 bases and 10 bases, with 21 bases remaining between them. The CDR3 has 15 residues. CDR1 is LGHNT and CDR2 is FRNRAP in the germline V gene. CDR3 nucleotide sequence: TGTGCTAGTGGTCCTCGCGACAGCCAGACATACCCCCAGCATTTT. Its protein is CASGPRDSQTYPQHF.

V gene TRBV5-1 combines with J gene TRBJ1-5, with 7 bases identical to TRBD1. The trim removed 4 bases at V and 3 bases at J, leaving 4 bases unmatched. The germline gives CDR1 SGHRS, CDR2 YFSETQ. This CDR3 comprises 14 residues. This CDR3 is CASSEGQNNQPQHF. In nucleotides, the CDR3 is TGCGCCAGCAGCGAGGGACAGAACAATCAGCCCCAGCATTTT.

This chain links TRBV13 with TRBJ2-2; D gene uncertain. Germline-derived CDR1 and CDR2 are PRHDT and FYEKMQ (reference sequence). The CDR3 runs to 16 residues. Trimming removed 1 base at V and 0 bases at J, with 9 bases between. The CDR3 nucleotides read TGTGCCAGCAGCTTAGAAACACTTGCGAACACCGGGGAGCTGTTTTTT. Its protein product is CASSLETLANTGELFF.

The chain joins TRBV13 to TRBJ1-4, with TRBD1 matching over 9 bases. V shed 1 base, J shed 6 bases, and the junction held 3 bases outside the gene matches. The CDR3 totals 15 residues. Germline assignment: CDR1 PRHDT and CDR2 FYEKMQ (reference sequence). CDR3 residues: CASSLATGGDEKLFF. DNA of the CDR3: TGTGCCAGCAGCTTAGCGACAGGGGGAGATGAAAAACTGTTTTTT.

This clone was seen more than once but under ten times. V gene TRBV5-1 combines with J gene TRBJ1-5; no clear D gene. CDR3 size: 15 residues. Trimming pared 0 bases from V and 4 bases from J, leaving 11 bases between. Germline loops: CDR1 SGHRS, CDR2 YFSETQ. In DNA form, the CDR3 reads TGCGCCAGCAGCTTGGGTGAAACATCTAATCAGCCCCAGCATTTT. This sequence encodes CASSLGETSNQPQHF.

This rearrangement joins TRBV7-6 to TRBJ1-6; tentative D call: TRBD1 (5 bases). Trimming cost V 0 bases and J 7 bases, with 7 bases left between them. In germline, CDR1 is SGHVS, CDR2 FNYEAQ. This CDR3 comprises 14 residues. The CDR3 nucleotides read TGTGCCAGCAGCTTAGCAGGGGAAAATTCACCCCTCCACTTT. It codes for CASSLAGENSPLHF.

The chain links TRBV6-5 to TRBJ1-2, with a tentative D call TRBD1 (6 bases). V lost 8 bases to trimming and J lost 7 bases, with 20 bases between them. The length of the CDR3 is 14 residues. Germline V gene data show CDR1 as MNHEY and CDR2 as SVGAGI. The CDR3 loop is CASFRTGFLGGYTF. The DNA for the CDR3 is TGTGCCAGCTTCCGAACAGGGTTCCTAGGTGGCTACACCTTC.